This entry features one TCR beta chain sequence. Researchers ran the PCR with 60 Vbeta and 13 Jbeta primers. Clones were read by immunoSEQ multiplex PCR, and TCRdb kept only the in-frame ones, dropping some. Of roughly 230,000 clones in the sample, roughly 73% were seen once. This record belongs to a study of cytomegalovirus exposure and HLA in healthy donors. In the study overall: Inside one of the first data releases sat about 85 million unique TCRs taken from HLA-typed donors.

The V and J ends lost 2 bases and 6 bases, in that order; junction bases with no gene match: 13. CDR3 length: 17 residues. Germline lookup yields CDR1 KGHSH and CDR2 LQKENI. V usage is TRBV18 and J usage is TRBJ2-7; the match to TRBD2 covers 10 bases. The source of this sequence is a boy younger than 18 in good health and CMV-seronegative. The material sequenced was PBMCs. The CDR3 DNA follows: TGTGCCAGCTCACCAGCGGCTAGCGGGGGCTCTCTCCCCGAGCAGTACTTC. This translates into CASSPAASGGSLPEQYF.